A selection of T cell receptor beta chains follows, all from one sample in a study of T cell responses to AZD1222 COVID-19 vaccine. Clones were read by immunoSEQ multiplex PCR, and TCRdb kept only the in-frame ones, dropping some. The table has about 220,000 clones, about 92% seen once. The sample consisted of peripheral blood, taken on day 0 of MenACWY control vaccination. All receptors come from an adult in good health. Each CDR3 is given with its conserved first and last residue.

v_call	cdr3_length	j_call	cdr3_aa
TRBV19	16	TRBJ1-5	CASSIVGGTGNQPQHF
TRBV12-3/TRBV12-4	12	TRBJ1-1	CASGALNTEAFF
TRBV4-3	15	TRBJ1-4	CASSQGQGGGEKLFF
TRBV5-1	18	TRBJ1-2	CASSLGLKEGSTNYGYTF
TRBV9	17	TRBJ2-3	CARGGRLAGVLTDTQYF
TRBV4-2	14	TRBJ1-1	CASSPGDLNTEAFF
TRBV29-1	17	TRBJ2-1	CSVTPRLAGPPYNEQFF
TRBV3-1/TRBV3-2	14	TRBJ2-7	CASSHRGRDHEQYF
TRBV7-3	15	TRBJ2-7	CASSSQGGSSYEQYF
TRBV10-3	12	TRBJ1-5	CAISDTAQPQHF
TRBV9	14	TRBJ2-7	CASSTGGHNYEQYF
TRBV7-5	15	TRBJ1-1	CVRSLCATGHTEAFF
TRBV4-1	14	TRBJ2-1	CASSQGTRGNEQFF
TRBV2	13	TRBJ1-4	CASHVVIGEKLFF
TRBV6-5	16	TRBJ2-7	CASSYPGQEGRYEQYF
TRBV6-1	14	TRBJ1-2	CASSDLGPTYGYTF
TRBV6-2/TRBV6-3	18	TRBJ2-2	CASSYSLSGGHNTGELFF
TRBV10-3	14	TRBJ2-7	CAISTRGGEVEQYF
TRBV15	12	TRBJ1-2	CATSRDWGNYTF
TRBV6-6	12	TRBJ1-2	CASSHRDGGYTF
TRBV18	15	TRBJ1-2	CASSPPTTAVNGYTF
TRBV15	12	TRBJ1-1	CATSPRGREAFF
TRBV19	13	TRBJ1-2	CASSLGPLEGYTF
TRBV12-1	15	TRBJ1-5	CASSIQTGEDQPQHF
TRBV10-2	11	TRBJ1-4	CATETNEKLFF
TRBV19	17	TRBJ2-4	CASSFQGGGQGRNIQYF
TRBV12-3/TRBV12-4	13	TRBJ1-3	CASSPLGGNTIYF